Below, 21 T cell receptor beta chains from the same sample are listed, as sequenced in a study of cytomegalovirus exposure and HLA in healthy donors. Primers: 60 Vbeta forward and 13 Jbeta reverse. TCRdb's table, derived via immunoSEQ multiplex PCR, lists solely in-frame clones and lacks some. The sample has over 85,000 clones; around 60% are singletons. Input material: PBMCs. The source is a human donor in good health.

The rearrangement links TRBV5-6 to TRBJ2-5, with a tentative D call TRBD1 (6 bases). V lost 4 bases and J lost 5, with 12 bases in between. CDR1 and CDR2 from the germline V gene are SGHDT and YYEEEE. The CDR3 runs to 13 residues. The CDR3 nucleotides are TGTGCCAGCAGCCAACAGGGTCGGGAGACCCAGTACTTC. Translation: CASSQQGRETQYF.

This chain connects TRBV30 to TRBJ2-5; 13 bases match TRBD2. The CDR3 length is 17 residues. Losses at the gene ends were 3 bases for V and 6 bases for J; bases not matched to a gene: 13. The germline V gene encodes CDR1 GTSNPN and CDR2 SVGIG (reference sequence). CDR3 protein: CAWSPYVRLAGGKTQYF. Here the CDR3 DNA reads TGTGCCTGGAGCCCCTACGTCCGACTAGCGGGAGGCAAGACCCAGTACTTC.

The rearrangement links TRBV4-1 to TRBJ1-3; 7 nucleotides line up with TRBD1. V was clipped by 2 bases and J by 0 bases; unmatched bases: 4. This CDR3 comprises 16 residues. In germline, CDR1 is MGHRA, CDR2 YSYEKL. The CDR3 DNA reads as TGCGCCAGCAGCCAACGAACAGGGGACTCTGGAAACACCATATATTTT. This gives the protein CASSQRTGDSGNTIYF.

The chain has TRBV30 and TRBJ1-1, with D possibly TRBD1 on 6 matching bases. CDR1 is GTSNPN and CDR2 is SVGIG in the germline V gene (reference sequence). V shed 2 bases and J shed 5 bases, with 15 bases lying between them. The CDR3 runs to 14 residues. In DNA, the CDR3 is TGTGCCTGGAGTAGAGGGGGTTCTTGGACTGAAGCTTTCTTT. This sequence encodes CAWSRGGSWTEAFF.

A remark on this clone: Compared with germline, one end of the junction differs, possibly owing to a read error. The CDR3 sequence: CTSSESTAGRTDTQYF. The DNA for the CDR3 is TGCACCAGCAGTGAGTCGACGGCGGGACGCACAGATACGCAGTATTTT. The chain links TRBV10-1 to TRBJ2-3; maybe TRBD2 (6 bases). The CDR3 covers 16 residues. From germline, CDR1 is WNHNN and CDR2 SYGVQD (reference sequence).

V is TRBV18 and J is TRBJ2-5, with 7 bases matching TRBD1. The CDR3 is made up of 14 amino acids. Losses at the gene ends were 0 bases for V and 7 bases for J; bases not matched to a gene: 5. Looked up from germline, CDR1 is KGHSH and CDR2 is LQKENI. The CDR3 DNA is TGTGCCAGCTCACCACCAGGACAGGCGGGGACCCAGTACTTC. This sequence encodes CASSPPGQAGTQYF.

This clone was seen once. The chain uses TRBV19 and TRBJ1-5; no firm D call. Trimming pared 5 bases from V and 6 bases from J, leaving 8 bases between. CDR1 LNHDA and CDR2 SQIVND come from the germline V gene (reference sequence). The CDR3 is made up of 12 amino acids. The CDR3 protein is CASSSGIQPQHF. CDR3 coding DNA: TGTGCCAGTAGTTCCGGGATTCAGCCCCAGCATTTT.

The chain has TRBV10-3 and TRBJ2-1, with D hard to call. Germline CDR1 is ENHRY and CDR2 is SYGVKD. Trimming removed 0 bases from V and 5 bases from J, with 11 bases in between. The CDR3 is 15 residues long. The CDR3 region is CAISESFRSHNEQFF. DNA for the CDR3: TGTGCCATCAGTGAGTCTTTCCGGAGCCACAATGAGCAGTTCTTC.

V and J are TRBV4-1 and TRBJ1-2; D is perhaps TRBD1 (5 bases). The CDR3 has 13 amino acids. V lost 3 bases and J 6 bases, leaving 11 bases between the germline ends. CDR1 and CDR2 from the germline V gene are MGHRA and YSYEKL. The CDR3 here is CASSHQSGNGYTF. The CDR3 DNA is TGCGCCAGCAGCCATCAGTCAGGGAATGGCTACACCTTC.

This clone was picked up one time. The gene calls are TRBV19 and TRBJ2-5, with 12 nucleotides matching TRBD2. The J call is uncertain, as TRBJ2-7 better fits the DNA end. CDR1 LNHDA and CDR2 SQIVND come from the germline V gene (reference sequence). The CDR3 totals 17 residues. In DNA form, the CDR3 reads TGTGCCAGTAGCCGAAGACTAGCGGGAGACATCTCCTACGAGCAGTACTTC. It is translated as CASSRRLAGDISYEQYF.

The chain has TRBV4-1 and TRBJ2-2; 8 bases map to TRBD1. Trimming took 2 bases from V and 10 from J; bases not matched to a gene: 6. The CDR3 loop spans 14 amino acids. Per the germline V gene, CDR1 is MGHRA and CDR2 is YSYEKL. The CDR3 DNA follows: TGCGCCAGCAGCCAAATAGGACAGGGCCAGGAGCTGTTTTTT. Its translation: CASSQIGQGQELFF.

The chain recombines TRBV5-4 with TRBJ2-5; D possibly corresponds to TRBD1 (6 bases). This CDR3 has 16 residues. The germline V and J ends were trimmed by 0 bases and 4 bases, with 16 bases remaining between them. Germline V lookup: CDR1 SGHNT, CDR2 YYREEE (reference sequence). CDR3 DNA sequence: TGTGCCAGCAGCTTGGGTACAGGGATCAGGGGAGAGACCCAGTACTTC. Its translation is CASSLGTGIRGETQYF.

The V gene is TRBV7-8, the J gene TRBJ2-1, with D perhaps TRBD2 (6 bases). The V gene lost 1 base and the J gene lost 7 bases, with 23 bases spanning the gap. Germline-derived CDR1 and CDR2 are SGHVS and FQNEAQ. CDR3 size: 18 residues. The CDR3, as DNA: TGTGCCAGCAGCTTAGGCGGTTCCGGGAGTGGTTTTGGGAATGAGCAGTTCTTC. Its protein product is CASSLGGSGSGFGNEQFF.

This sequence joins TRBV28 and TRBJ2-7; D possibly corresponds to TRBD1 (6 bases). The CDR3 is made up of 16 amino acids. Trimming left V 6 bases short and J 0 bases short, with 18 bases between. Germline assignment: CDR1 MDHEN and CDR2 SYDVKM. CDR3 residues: CASRSQGRVSSYEQYF. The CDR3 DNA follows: TGTGCCAGCAGGTCACAGGGTAGGGTAAGCTCCTACGAGCAGTACTTC.

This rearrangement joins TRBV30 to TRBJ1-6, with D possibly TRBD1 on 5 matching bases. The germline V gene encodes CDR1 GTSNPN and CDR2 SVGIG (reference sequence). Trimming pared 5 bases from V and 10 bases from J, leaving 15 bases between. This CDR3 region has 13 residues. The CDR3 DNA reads TGTGCCTGGTCCCAGGGAGGGGCCTCACCCCTCCACTTT. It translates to CAWSQGGASPLHF.

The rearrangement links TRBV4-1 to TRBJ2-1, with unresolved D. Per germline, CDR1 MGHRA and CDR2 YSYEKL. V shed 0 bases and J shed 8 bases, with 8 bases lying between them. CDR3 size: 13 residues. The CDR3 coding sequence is TGCGCCAGCAGCCAAGATGACGACTATGAGCAGTTCTTC. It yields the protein CASSQDDDYEQFF.

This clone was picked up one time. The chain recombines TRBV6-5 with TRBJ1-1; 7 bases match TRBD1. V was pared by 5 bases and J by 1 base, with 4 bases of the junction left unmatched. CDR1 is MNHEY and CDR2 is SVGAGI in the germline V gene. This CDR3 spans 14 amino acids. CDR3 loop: CASSPGTANTEAFF. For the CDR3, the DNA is TGTGCCAGCAGTCCCGGGACAGCGAACACTGAAGCTTTCTTT.

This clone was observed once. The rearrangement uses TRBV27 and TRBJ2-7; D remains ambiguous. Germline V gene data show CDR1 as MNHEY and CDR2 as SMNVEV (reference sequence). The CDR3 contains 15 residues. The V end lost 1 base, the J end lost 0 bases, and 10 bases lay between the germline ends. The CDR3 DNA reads TGTGCCAGCAGTTTATTTTTAGGAGTCTCCTACGAGCAGTACTTC. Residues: CASSLFLGVSYEQYF.

CDR3 nucleotide sequence: TGCGCCAGCAGCTACGGACAGGGGCTGGCCGAGCAGTACTTC. It is translated as CASSYGQGLAEQYF. This rearrangement joins TRBV5-1 to TRBJ2-7; TRBD1 aligns across 9 bases. This CDR3 is 14 amino acids long. The V gene end was trimmed by 3 bases and the J gene end by 6 bases; junction bases not matched to a gene: 7. Germline assignment: CDR1 SGHRS and CDR2 YFSETQ. Supplemented by reference TRBV5-1 and TRBJ2-7, the full variable domain reads KAGVTQTPRYLIKTRGQQVTLSCSPISGHRSVSWYQQTPGQGLQFLFEYFSETQRNKGNFPGRFSGRQFSNSRSEMNVSTLELGDSALYLCASSYGQGLAEQYFGPGTRLTVT.

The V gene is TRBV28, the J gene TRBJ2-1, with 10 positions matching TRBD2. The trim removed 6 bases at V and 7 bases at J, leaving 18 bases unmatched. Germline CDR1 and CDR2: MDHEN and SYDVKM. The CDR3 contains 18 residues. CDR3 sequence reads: CASRATGLAVFKLNEQFF. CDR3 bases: TGTGCCAGCAGAGCCACCGGACTAGCGGTATTTAAACTAAATGAGCAGTTCTTC.

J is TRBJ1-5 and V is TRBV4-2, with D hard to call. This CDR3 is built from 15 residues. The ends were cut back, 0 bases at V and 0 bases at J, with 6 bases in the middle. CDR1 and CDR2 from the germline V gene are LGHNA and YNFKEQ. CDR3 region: CASSQESISNQPQHF. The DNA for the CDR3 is TGTGCCAGCAGCCAAGAGTCCATTAGCAATCAGCCCCAGCATTTT.